This T cell receptor (beta chain) is from a study of CD8 T cells in ankylosing spondylitis. Study results and caveats: The study looked at matched synovial fluid samples from ankylosing spondylitis patients. Disease-linked clones were reported to be significantly enriched there. Typical of ankylosing spondylitis blood, it appeared, was a TCR beta motif of under 10 highly homologous variants.

Germline assignment: CDR1 SGHTA and CDR2 FQGNSA. The CDR3 is made up of 14 amino acids. V was cut by 5 bases and J by 5 bases, with 15 bases left in between. Quantitative 5'-RACE with molecular barcodes was used to make the TCR beta libraries. TCRdb used MiXCR to reprocess the 5' RACE reads, holding one entry per CDR3 protein. The sample yields about 500,000 distinct CDR3 sequences, roughly 13% seen once. Points on this clonotype: Its antigen is currently unknown.

The chain joins TRBV7-2 to TRBJ2-5; D possibly matches TRBD1 or TRBD2 (5 bases each). The sample consisted of blood, either unsorted or a sorted T cell fraction (not recorded which). The receptor comes from a male donor with ankylosing spondylitis. The CDR3 region has the DNA TGTGCCAGCAGCCGGGACCACGCAGTGGAGACCCAGTACTTC. This codes for CASSRDHAVETQYF.